A single sample is the source of the 25 T cell receptor beta chains below, sequenced in a study of long-term antiretroviral therapy in people with HIV. Survey-level immunoSEQ v3.0 assays were run. Generated by immunoSEQ multiplex PCR, the TCRdb table keeps only in-frame clones and is missing some. The sample carries 20,000 to 25,000 clones, about 92% recorded once. Sample: unsorted PBMCs, taken 7.6 years after starting antiretroviral therapy. These receptors all come from a woman in her thirties or forties with HIV.

This chain uses TRBV6-1 with TRBJ1-5, with D perhaps matching TRBD1 (5 bases). With 8 bases removed from V and 3 bases from J, the gap between germline ends came to 17 bases. Germline CDR1 and CDR2: MNHNS and SASEGT. The CDR3 totals 15 residues. CDR3: CASARLQGINQPQHF. CDR3 coding DNA: TGTGCCAGCGCGAGGTTGCAGGGTATCAATCAGCCCCAGCATTTT.

The V call is TRBV6-1, the J call TRBJ1-5, with D unresolved. V shed 4 bases and J shed 0 bases, with 13 bases lying between them. This CDR3 contains 16 residues. Germline CDR1 is MNHNS and CDR2 is SASEGT. The CDR3 DNA follows: TGTGCCAGCAGTGCCCTAATGAGAATTAGCAATCAGCCCCAGCATTTT. Protein product: CASSALMRISNQPQHF.

Comments on this clone: An end of the junction differs from the germline gene, which may be a read error. The gene calls are TRBV11-1 and TRBJ2-3, with D perhaps matching TRBD2 (6 bases). CDR1 SGHAT and CDR2 FQDESV come from the germline V gene (reference sequence). This CDR3 comprises 16 residues. CDR3 amino acids: CASSLGARGGTDTQYF. The CDR3, as DNA: TGTGCCAGCAGCTTAGGGGCGCGGGGTGGCACGGATACGCAGTATTTT.

The CDR3 protein is CASSPQGQGWETQYF. The CDR3 nucleotides read TGTGCCAGCAGCCCTCAAGGACAGGGATGGGAGACCCAGTACTTC. The chain joins TRBV9 to TRBJ2-5, with 8 bases lining up with TRBD1. Germline CDR1 and CDR2: SGDLS and YYNGEE. There are 15 residues in the CDR3. Unmatched junction bases numbered 10, after V lost 4 bases and J lost 5 bases.

The chain recombines TRBV4-1 with TRBJ1-4; a possible D gene is TRBD1 (5 bases). Trimming took 1 base from V and 7 from J, leaving 13 bases between them. Per germline, CDR1 MGHRA and CDR2 YSYEKL. The CDR3 has 15 amino acids. The CDR3: CASSQVRDDIEKLFF. Here the CDR3 DNA reads TGCGCCAGCAGCCAAGTGCGGGACGACATTGAAAAACTGTTTTTT.

The chain carries TRBV2 and TRBJ1-1; tentative D call: TRBD1 (5 bases). Germline V gene lookup returns CDR1 SNHLY and CDR2 FYNNEI. Trimming took 6 bases from V and 0 from J, leaving 20 bases between them. CDR3 length equals 17 residues. The CDR3 is CASSQDPQEPMNTEAFF. The CDR3 DNA is TGTGCCAGCAGCCAGGACCCACAGGAACCAATGAACACTGAAGCTTTCTTT.

The gene calls are TRBV15 and TRBJ2-2, with unresolved D. Germline V CDR1 and CDR2: LNHNV, YYDKDF (reference sequence). Trimming removed 1 base from V and 0 bases from J, with 9 bases in between. This CDR3 has 16 residues. The CDR3 DNA reads TGTGCCACCAGCAGAGGGCCGCTAACGAACACCGGGGAGCTGTTTTTT. Its translation: CATSRGPLTNTGELFF.

With regard to this clone: At one end the junction does not follow the germline gene, possibly because of a read error. This CDR3 reads CASTLPWPGGQETQYF. The CDR3 DNA reads as TGTGCCAGCACCTTACCTTGGCCGGGGGGCCAAGAGACCCAGTACTTC. The chain has TRBV7-2 and TRBJ2-5; 7 bases agree with TRBD2. This CDR3 comprises 16 residues. The germline gives CDR1 SGHTA, CDR2 FQGNSA.

This clone was seen only once. The chain couples TRBV7-2 to TRBJ2-3, with 11 bases lining up with TRBD2. Germline CDR1 SGHTA, CDR2 FQGNSA. Germline trimming cut 5 bases from V and 5 bases from J; bases unmatched to any gene: 9. The CDR3 is 16 residues long. The CDR3, as DNA: TGTGCCAGCAGCGGGGGGACTAGCGGCGGCAGAGATACGCAGTATTTT. Amino acids: CASSGGTSGGRDTQYF.

This chain links TRBV11-3 with TRBJ1-3; 10 bases align to TRBD1. Trimming cost V 1 base and J 2 bases; bases outside gene matches: 5. This CDR3 has 17 residues. Germline V gives CDR1 SGHNT, CDR2 YENEEA. CDR3 amino acids: CASSLGDRGRAGNTIYF. CDR3 bases: TGTGCCAGCAGCTTAGGGGACAGGGGAAGGGCTGGAAACACCATATATTTT. Complete variable domain (other parts from reference TRBV11-3 and TRBJ1-3): EAGVVQSPRYKIIEKKQPVAFWCNPISGHNTLYWYLQNLGQGPELLIRYENEEAVDDSQLPKDRFSAERLKGVDSTLKIQPAELGDSAVYLCASSLGDRGRAGNTIYFGEGSWLTVV.

V usage is TRBV6-1 and J usage is TRBJ1-2; 8 nucleotides align to TRBD1. Germline-derived CDR1 and CDR2 are MNHNS and SASEGT. The CDR3 contains 15 residues. J was trimmed by 0 bases and V by 1 base; bases with no gene match: 1. CDR3 coding DNA: TGTGCCAGCAGTGAAGGACAGGGGCCTAACTATGGCTACACCTTC. Amino acid sequence: CASSEGQGPNYGYTF.

This chain links TRBV6-4 with TRBJ2-7; D remains ambiguous. The CDR3 sequence is 13 residues long. The germline CDR1 and CDR2 sequences are MRHNA and SNTAGT. Trimming removed 3 bases at V and 7 bases at J, with 13 bases between. Here the CDR3 reads CASSETVPKEQYF. CDR3 DNA sequence: TGTGCCAGCAGTGAGACGGTCCCCAAGGAGCAGTACTTC.

The chain combines TRBV7-3 with TRBJ1-3; tentative D call: TRBD1 (6 bases). CDR1 SGHTA and CDR2 FQGTGA come from the germline V gene. The ends were cut back, 3 bases at V and 0 bases at J, with 18 bases in the middle. The CDR3 has 18 residues. The CDR3 DNA reads TGTGCCAGCAGCTTTACAGGGTACGGCCAAGACTCTGGAAACACCATATATTTT. Translation gives CASSFTGYGQDSGNTIYF.

The chain has TRBV4-1 and TRBJ1-4; D not resolved. Germline V lookup: CDR1 MGHRA, CDR2 YSYEKL. V lost 0 bases and J 10 bases, leaving 15 bases between the germline ends. This CDR3 comprises 15 residues. The CDR3 sequence is CASSQEGSGIGKLFF. The CDR3 region has the DNA TGCGCCAGCAGCCAAGAAGGGTCAGGTATCGGAAAACTGTTTTTT.

This clone was seen a single time. CDR3 nucleotide sequence: TGTGCCAGCTCATACGGACAGATAAACACTGAAGCTTTCTTT. This translates into CASSYGQINTEAFF. J is TRBJ1-1 and V is TRBV18; D possibly corresponds to TRBD1 (6 bases). The CDR3 length is 14 residues. V lost 5 bases to trimming and J lost 2 bases, with 12 bases between them. The germline CDR1 and CDR2 sequences are KGHSH and LQKENI.

The chain uses TRBV10-2 and TRBJ2-5, with TRBD1 matching over 7 bases. Per germline, CDR1 WSHSY and CDR2 SAAADI. The CDR3 is 13 amino acids. The junction had 4 bases not matched to a gene; V was cut back by 7 bases and J by 2 bases. The CDR3 DNA follows: TGCGCCAGCAAGGGGGCAGGACAAGAGACCCAGTACTTC. Translated, it gives CASKGAGQETQYF.

CDR3 DNA sequence: TGTGCCAGCAGTTACGATAGGGGTAACTATGGCTACACCTTC. Translating it yields CASSYDRGNYGYTF. The V gene is TRBV6-5, the J gene TRBJ1-2; D is possibly TRBD1 (5 bases). Germline assignment: CDR1 MNHEY and CDR2 SVGAGI. The CDR3 contains 14 residues. The V end lost 2 bases, the J end lost 1 base, and 8 bases lay between the germline ends.

The chain has TRBV11-1 and TRBJ2-5, with TRBD1 as a possible D gene (5 bases). CDR3 length: 14 amino acids. CDR1 SGHAT and CDR2 FQDESV come from the germline V gene (reference sequence). Trimming took off 4 bases at V and 4 bases at J, with 13 bases between the two ends. This CDR3 reads CASSSRGRAETQYF. The DNA of the CDR3 is TGTGCCAGCAGCTCTCGCGGCAGGGCAGAGACCCAGTACTTC.

Details on this clone: At one end the junction does not follow the germline gene, possibly because of a read error. The chain is built from TRBV28 and TRBJ2-6, with 7 bases lining up with TRBD2. The CDR3 totals 15 residues. Germline V gene sequence: CDR1 MDHEN, CDR2 SYDVKM. The CDR3 DNA reads TGTGCCAGCAGTTCTAGCGGCTATAGGGCTAACGTCCTGACTTTC. Residues: CASSSSGYRANVLTF.

The chain recombines TRBV19 with TRBJ1-1, with TRBD1 as a possible D gene (5 bases). The CDR3 spans 13 residues. CDR1 and CDR2 from the germline V gene are LNHDA and SQIVND (reference sequence). Trimming shortened V by 7 bases and J by 6 bases, and 15 bases separated the two germline ends. Here the CDR3 reads CASTPMTEAEAFF. Written as DNA, the CDR3 is TGTGCCAGTACCCCTATGACAGAAGCTGAAGCTTTCTTT.

The genes are TRBV4-1 and TRBJ1-5; no definite D call. This CDR3 is 16 amino acids long. The germline V gene encodes CDR1 MGHRA and CDR2 YSYEKL. V dropped 1 base and J dropped 0 bases, with 10 bases sitting between them. The CDR3 coding sequence is TGCGCCAGCAGCCAAGGTTCGGTGCTTAGCAATCAGCCCCAGCATTTT. It is translated as CASSQGSVLSNQPQHF.

This clone has just one count. The chain combines TRBV10-3 with TRBJ2-3, with no clear D. CDR1 and CDR2 from the germline V gene are ENHRY and SYGVKD. The V gene lost 2 bases and the J gene lost 5 bases, with 8 bases spanning the gap. CDR3 length: 13 residues. The CDR3 sequence: CAISERAGDTQYF. For the CDR3, the DNA is TGTGCCATCAGTGAGAGGGCCGGAGATACGCAGTATTTT.

This clone has a single count. The genes are TRBV7-3 and TRBJ2-2; 10 bases are shared with TRBD2. Germline assignment: CDR1 SGHTA and CDR2 FQGTGA. J gave up 6 bases and V 2 bases, and 9 bases lay outside the gene matches. This CDR3 comprises 17 residues. CDR3 protein: CASSLRLAGDSAGELFF. DNA for the CDR3: TGTGCCAGCAGCTTACGGCTAGCGGGGGATTCCGCCGGGGAGCTGTTTTTT.

The V call is TRBV9, the J call TRBJ2-2, with 8 bases matching TRBD2. There are 14 residues in the CDR3. Germline assignment: CDR1 SGDLS and CDR2 YYNGEE. V shed 0 bases, J shed 6 bases, and the junction held 1 base outside the gene matches. The CDR3 spells CASSVGGGPGELFF. CDR3 DNA sequence: TGTGCCAGCAGCGTAGGCGGGGGGCCCGGGGAGCTGTTTTTT.

This clone showed up just once. The V gene is TRBV6-1, the J gene TRBJ1-1; 8 bases fit TRBD1. V dropped 2 bases and J dropped 0; count of bases not matched to a gene: 2. In germline, CDR1 is MNHNS, CDR2 SASEGT. This CDR3 comprises 15 residues. CDR3 in DNA: TGTGCCAGCAGTGAACAGGGGGCTCTGAACACTGAAGCTTTCTTT. Protein sequence: CASSEQGALNTEAFF.